This T cell receptor (beta chain) was profiled in a study of cytomegalovirus exposure and HLA in healthy donors (dated by TCRdb to between 2016 and 2019). As for the study more broadly: An earlier analysis of approximately 590 of the donors reported 250 to 300 Gb of sequence data and 117 million unique TCR beta sequences from roughly 200 million T cells. An early release covering 550 to 700 HLA-typed donors comprised roughly 300 gigabases of sequencing data and roughly 86 million unique TCR sequences. Of the 398 genotyped donors, about 80% fell in the genetic ancestry cluster associated with self-reported Caucasian donors. The study aimed to test whether cataloging public T cell receptors could reveal signatures of past pathogen exposure. The study profiled the T cell repertoires of under 850 subjects by immunosequencing and related them to cytomegalovirus serostatus. Along with the approximately 670-subject first cohort, a separate validation cohort of roughly 110 different subjects was used. To predict cytomegalovirus infection status, the study combined high-throughput TCR immunosequencing, statistical association of individual TCRs with disease status, and machine learning. In a later analysis, previously published TCR beta repertoires from fewer than 750 donors were re-analyzed and high-resolution HLA genotyping was added so that TCR occurrence patterns could be studied. Rather than drawing on any new phenotypic data, the later analysis identified candidate immune exposures from TCR beta sequences and the way those sequences occurred across donors. To decide whether each TCR beta V gene segment behaved as functional or pseudogenic, an earlier analysis of approximately 600 of the donors relied on high-throughput TCR beta sequencing. Donor age, sex, ethnicity and CMV serostatus were compiled together with the repertoire data. In a later genetic analysis, genome-wide SNP genotypes for about three fifths of the 666 donors were used, and that subset was treated as a discovery cohort. Every discovery cohort repertoire had been produced on one sequencing platform. Class I and class II HLA loci were covered by the typing at four-digit resolution. Typing coverage varied by locus: roughly 620-630 donors for A, B, C, DRB1 and DQB1; around 560 for DQA1; 606 for DPA1; roughly 470 for DPB1. Because of strong linkage in the cohort, roughly five DR-DQ haplotypes were treated as single units for association and clustering. Among 300 to 500 genotyped donors of the cohort, an average of approximately 220,000 unique TCR beta nucleotide sequences was sequenced per donor, of which 15% to 20% were non-productive.

The CDR3 contains 13 residues, cysteine and phenylalanine counted. The kept DNA is CDR3 alone, 39 bases in frame from the first base. Taken from the germline V gene (reference sequence), the CDR1 and CDR2 loops are LNHDA and SQIVND. Trimming costs V 5 bases and J 5 bases, and their ends lie 12 bases apart. With regard to this clone: Its specific antigen is unknown. There are no base qualities to consult, and no much larger clone falls within one base.

Points the paper makes about the study in general: An association between a missense DCLRE1C variant and V-gene and J-gene trimming of TCR beta chains was found in a later genetic analysis and replicated in an independent cohort. Most TCR sequences were seen in very few donors, while some public TCRs were found in many individuals. In this cohort, only TCR beta chains were sequenced, and detectable features were limited by the absence of alpha or paired-chain data. The presence/absence analyses assumed that sequencing depth was roughly uniform across donors, and that assumption may not be true. CMV serostatus was the only immune exposure information available for the cohort. A few of the identified cytomegalovirus-associated TCR beta chains were confirmed in vitro to be specific for cytomegalovirus antigens. Linkage disequilibrium might explain the correlated functional status among segregating V segments, but an unknown experimental factor could not be ruled out. According to the authors, the approach could potentially be generalized to other disease states and immunological phenotypes. Because counts were too low, 15 or so rarely observed V segments, including chromosome 9 orphons, were excluded from the earlier analysis of 500 to 700 of the donors. In a later analysis, several top co-occurrence clusters were reported to appear linked to parvovirus B19, influenza, CMV and Epstein-Barr virus. Specific HLA alleles were associated with around 18,000 TCR beta sequences at a false discovery rate of 0.05 in a later analysis. A cluster of highly shared sequence variants was judged likely to represent a technical artifact of the sequencing pipeline. In a later analysis, the rate of TCR association differed among HLA loci, with DRB1 alleles having the most associated TCRs and HLA-C alleles having the fewest. Cytomegalovirus status was reported to be diagnosed by the classifier with high specificity and sensitivity in both the original and validation cohorts. The study listed 150 to 200 TCR beta chains as associated with cytomegalovirus. Most CMV-associated TCR beta chains appeared to be HLA-restricted in a later analysis, and the HLA associations seemed to be driven largely by CMV exposure. A further reported finding was that TCR beta sequences accurately predicted the HLA-A and HLA-B alleles for most subjects in the first cohort. Because HLA typing was unavailable for some donors at each locus, only the typed subset was used in association tests. An earlier analysis of approximately 570 of the donors showed that most TCR beta V segments appeared in productive rearrangements either about 87% or about 30% of the time, which broadly matched IMGT annotations. A later genetic analysis reported fewer N-insertions in productive TCRs among donors in an Asian-associated ancestry cluster than the approximately 670-donor mean. Some IMGT-functional V segments, including TRBV6-2 and TRBV6-3, could not be told apart with the 87-base-pair reads, so those segments were excluded. In a later analysis, HLA-associated TCR beta chains showed more clonal expansion and lower generation probabilities than non-associated chains that were equally common. Strong co-occurrence of HLA alleles, especially DR and DQ, made assigning TCR associations to individual alleles difficult.

The cohort was made up of under 800 healthy bone marrow donors. At the time of sampling, every cohort member was nominally healthy, though immune exposures that went unrecorded were likely present. The donor was CMV seronegative and was included in the group of 352 seronegative cohort members. A peripheral blood sample was provided by each donor, and peripheral blood mononuclear cells were used for TCR beta sequencing. Genomic DNA was extracted from the blood cell samples with the Qiagen DNeasy Blood Extraction Kit. To prepare the library, the immunoSEQ multiplex PCR assay was applied. For the multiplex PCR, a mixture combining 60 forward primers for TCR Vbeta segments and 13 reverse primers for TCR Jbeta segments was used. The CDR3 region of rearranged TCR beta genes was amplified from genomic DNA with a multiplex PCR assay. The amplified TCR beta libraries were sequenced on the Illumina HiSeq System as 87-base-pair reads. Regarding the original processing steps: Across the 670 or so repertoires, a later analysis counted about 81 million unique TCR beta chains, 9.5 million to 12 million of which were shared by at least two donors. To remove PCR and sequencing errors, raw reads were error-corrected and collapsed into unique sequences using a nearest-neighbor algorithm that merged closely related sequences. V, D and J gene segments were assigned by aligning CDR3 sequences to IMGT reference sequences. For a sequence to be retained, a match of at least six nucleotides to both a V gene segment and a J gene segment was required. Rearrangements were called productive when the CDR3 lacked stop codons and stayed in frame with V and J; all others were non-productive. Following IMGT convention, CDR3 was defined as the stretch from the second conserved V-encoded cysteine up to the conserved J-encoded phenylalanine. The earlier analysis of about 570 of the donors excluded any sequence lacking an unambiguous match to a single V gene segment. In an earlier analysis of 587 of the donors, V segments were called functional above 56.7% productive rearrangements and were called segregating when the between-donor standard deviation exceeded 5%. A statistical classification framework was built to diagnose cytomegalovirus status from the catalog of TCR beta chain sequences. In a later analysis, V and J genes were assigned by comparing TCR nucleotide sequences against IMGT/GENE-DB human TR gene sequences. Using the TCRdist pipeline, a later analysis assigned CDR3 sequences along with most-parsimonious VDJ recombination scenarios. In a later analysis, every TCR beta chain was defined by the combination of its CDR3 amino acid sequence and its V-gene family, and reads without a unique V-gene family were dropped. In a later analysis, 450 to 600 highly shared, low-generation-probability nucleotide sequences were removed to address suspected cross-contamination and a sequencing artifact. In a later analysis, a clonal expansion index for each public chain was calculated from normalized within-repertoire ranks of inferred template counts. In a later analysis, generation probabilities were computed with a VDJ recombination model fitted to out-of-frame rearrangements, and the resulting probabilities were checked against IGoR. A later analysis scored TCR-TCR, TCR-HLA and TCR-CMV co-occurrence with hypergeometric tests, applying a repertoire-size bias correction to TCR pairs. In a later analysis, false discovery rates were estimated by permuting HLA or CMV assignments 20 times. A later analysis grouped co-occurring TCRs with DBSCAN, adding TCRdist sequence similarity when clustering within HLA-allele-positive subsets. Repertoires with fewer than 30,000 or more than 120,000 public chains were left out of co-occurrence clustering, as were a few repertoires with anomalous nucleotide sharing. TCRdb provides this immuneACCESS table in a form limited to in-frame rearrangements. Some clones are lacking; in checked studies, under half of them reflect an unresolved V gene, and why the rest are absent is not known. The V and J calls and clone size are taken from that table; D and trimming were inferred from the DNA. Recorded for this sample are 100,000 to 150,000 clones; under 85% of them occurred a single time. 1.5% to 2% of the sample belongs to the ten largest clones.

The TCR originated in a boy aged 10-17 years in good health and CMV-seronegative. Material: PBMCs. Here the chain combines TRBV19 and TRBJ2-5; possibly the D gene is TRBD2, per 7 matching bases. Here the CDR3 is given as CASSPSGGETQYF. Here is the DNA: TGTGCCAGTAGTCCTTCGGGGGGCGAGACCCAGTACTTC.